The 20 T cell receptor beta chains presented below share a single source sample, sequenced in a study of blood T cell repertoires in COVID-19. The method was immunoSEQ multiplex PCR; TCRdb's version includes in-frame clones alone and lacks a portion of them. The table records under 200,000 clones, 80% to 90% of them present only once. Material: peripheral blood. All receptors derive from a man aged 40-49 years with active or convalescent COVID-19.

The rearrangement uses TRBV25-1 and TRBJ1-2; possible D gene TRBD1, 5 bases. The CDR3 loop spans 14 amino acids. In germline, CDR1 is MGHDK, CDR2 SYGVNS. The V and J ends lost 5 bases and 8 bases respectively, with 18 bases between them. CDR3 loop: CASSQSGGNGGYTF. The CDR3 region has the DNA TGTGCCAGCAGTCAATCCGGGGGAAACGGGGGCTACACCTTC.

This chain connects TRBV18 to TRBJ1-1, with TRBD1 as a possible D gene (6 bases). V was clipped by 4 bases and J by 0 bases, with 9 bases between them. This CDR3 is built from 14 residues. Germline CDR1 is KGHSH and CDR2 is LQKENI. CDR3 in amino acids: CASSRTALNTEAFF. In DNA form, the CDR3 reads TGTGCCAGCTCACGGACAGCCCTGAACACTGAAGCTTTCTTT.

This chain links TRBV18 with TRBJ2-1, with 7 bases matching TRBD1. Germline assignment: CDR1 KGHSH and CDR2 LQKENI. The CDR3 is made up of 15 amino acids. Germline trimming cut 3 bases from V and 7 bases from J; bases unmatched to any gene: 9. The CDR3 spells CASSPSRQGSNEQFF. CDR3 in DNA: TGTGCCAGCTCACCTTCCAGACAGGGCAGTAATGAGCAGTTCTTC. Filled out from reference TRBV18 and TRBJ2-1, the complete variable domain reads NAGVMQNPRHLVRRRGQEARLRCSPMKGHSHVYWYRQLPEEGLKFMVYLQKENIIDESGMPKERFSAEFPKEGPSILRIQQVVRGDSAAYFCASSPSRQGSNEQFFGPGTRLTVL.

The chain joins TRBV13 to TRBJ2-2; 12 nucleotides agree with TRBD2. V trimming: 7 bases; J trimming: 6 bases; junction bases outside the gene matches: 12. In germline, CDR1 is PRHDT, CDR2 FYEKMQ (reference sequence). This CDR3 is 17 amino acids long. In nucleotides, the CDR3 is TGTGCCAGCACTCCCCGCCTCGGACTAGCGGGACCCGGGGAGCTGTTTTTT. Protein product: CASTPRLGLAGPGELFF.

The gene calls are TRBV13 and TRBJ1-2; 9 nucleotides align to TRBD1. The CDR3 sequence is 15 residues long. Germline CDR1 PRHDT, CDR2 FYEKMQ (reference sequence). V dropped 4 bases and J dropped 6; count of bases not matched to a gene: 9. CDR3 in DNA: TGTGCCAGCAGCTCCGGGACAGGGAAAAATCATGGCTACACCTTC. This encodes CASSSGTGKNHGYTF.

This rearrangement joins TRBV5-4 to TRBJ2-5, with 7 bases fitting TRBD2. Losses at the gene ends were 4 bases for V and 2 bases for J; bases not matched to a gene: 11. Germline values: CDR1 SGHNT, CDR2 YYREEE (reference sequence). The CDR3 has 16 amino acids. CDR3 nucleotide sequence: TGTGCCAGCAGCGATAATTACCGGGGGGAACAAGAGACCCAGTACTTC. This codes for CASSDNYRGEQETQYF.

This chain joins TRBV9 and TRBJ2-7; a weak D match, TRBD1 (6 bases). Deletions cut 5 bases from V and 6 bases from J, with 15 bases between. CDR3 length: 13 residues. Germline CDR1 SGDLS, CDR2 YYNGEE. The CDR3 is CASSAGTIFEQYF. CDR3 DNA: TGTGCCAGCAGTGCCGGGACAATTTTCGAGCAGTACTTC.

The genes are TRBV11-2 and TRBJ1-1; maybe TRBD1 (5 bases). There are 16 residues in the CDR3. V gave up 5 bases and J gave up 7 bases, with 23 bases separating them. Germline-derived CDR1 and CDR2 are SGHAT and FQNNGV. The CDR3 DNA is TGTGCCAGCAGCCCCCATCTCGGGGGTAAAGTGGATGAAGCTTTCTTT. Translated: CASSPHLGGKVDEAFF.

The chain joins TRBV9 to TRBJ1-4; D is possibly TRBD1 (5 bases). The CDR3 has 17 residues. V was clipped by 0 bases and J by 8 bases, with 20 bases between them. Germline V gene lookup returns CDR1 SGDLS and CDR2 YYNGEE. CDR3 sequence (DNA): TGTGCCAGCAGCGTAGGGGGGGGTAGGCCCACTGGCGAAAAACTGTTTTTT. Translating it yields CASSVGGGRPTGEKLFF.

This chain joins TRBV7-9 and TRBJ1-2, with D possibly being TRBD1 (6 bases). Germline CDR1 SEHNR, CDR2 FQNEAQ (reference sequence). CDR3 size: 16 residues. With 5 bases removed from V and 2 bases from J, the gap between germline ends came to 18 bases. The CDR3: CASSGSGGPMNYGYTF. CDR3 sequence (DNA): TGTGCCAGCAGCGGCTCTGGGGGCCCTATGAACTATGGCTACACCTTC.

This clone appeared once. The V and J genes are TRBV19 and TRBJ1-3, with 7 bases matching TRBD1. Trimming took 6 bases from V and 4 from J; bases not matched to a gene: 6. This CDR3 is built from 14 residues. CDR1 is LNHDA, CDR2 SQIVND, per germline (reference sequence). CDR3 DNA: TGTGCCAGTAGAAGGGGGCAATCCGGAAACACCATATATTTT. Translating gives CASRRGQSGNTIYF.

This sequence joins TRBV9 and TRBJ2-5, with a possible D match to TRBD1 (5 bases). The CDR3 contains 16 residues. The V gene's germline CDR1 is SGDLS and CDR2 YYNGEE. V was trimmed by 0 bases and J by 5 bases, leaving 17 bases between them. The CDR3 protein is CASSVGATDLRETQYF. In nucleotides, the CDR3 is TGTGCCAGCAGCGTAGGGGCGACAGACCTCCGGGAGACCCAGTACTTC.

V usage is TRBV7-2 and J usage is TRBJ2-5; TRBD1 matches at 11 bases. Germline V gene data show CDR1 as SGHTA and CDR2 as FQGNSA. The CDR3 contains 15 residues. V was clipped by 6 bases and J by 5 bases; unmatched bases: 8. CDR3 region: CASRFGQGARETQYF. The DNA for the CDR3 is TGTGCCAGCAGGTTCGGACAGGGGGCGAGGGAGACCCAGTACTTC.

A single count supports this clone. The rearrangement links TRBV15 to TRBJ1-3; D remains unclear. CDR3 length: 17 residues. Germline lookup yields CDR1 LNHNV and CDR2 YYDKDF (reference sequence). Trimming cost V 0 bases and J 1 base, with 13 bases left between them. CDR3 coding DNA: TGTGCCACCAGCAGAGAGCGGTTTGGCAGTTCTGGAAACACCATATATTTT. The encoded protein is CATSRERFGSSGNTIYF.

This chain connects TRBV2 to TRBJ2-1; no reliable D call. Trimming shortened V by 0 bases and J by 10 bases, and 10 bases separated the two germline ends. Germline assignment: CDR1 SNHLY and CDR2 FYNNEI. The CDR3 contains 13 residues. CDR3 nucleotide sequence: TGTGCCAGCAGTGAAGCGAGTATAGTCGAGCAGTTCTTC. Amino acid sequence: CASSEASIVEQFF. Supplemented by reference TRBV2 and TRBJ2-1, the full variable domain reads EPEVTQTPSHQVTQMGQEVILRCVPISNHLYFYWYRQILGQKVEFLVSFYNNEISEKSEIFDDQFSVERPDGSNFTLKIRSTKLEDSAMYFCASSEASIVEQFFGPGTRLTVL.

The V and J genes are TRBV29-1 and TRBJ2-7; the match to TRBD1 covers 10 bases. Losses at the gene ends were 7 bases for V and 4 bases for J; bases not matched to a gene: 10. Per the germline V gene, CDR1 is SQVTM and CDR2 is ANQGSEA. CDR3 length equals 14 residues. CDR3: CSAGQGELMYEQYF. The CDR3 bases are TGCAGCGCAGGACAGGGGGAACTTATGTACGAGCAGTACTTC.

For this clone: Other nucleotide sequences in the sample specify the same CDR3. The chain combines TRBV30 with TRBJ1-2; D might be TRBD1 (5 bases). Germline V CDR1 and CDR2: GTSNPN, SVGIG (reference sequence). The CDR3 sequence is 12 residues long. V was cut by 3 bases and J by 5 bases, with 10 bases left in between. As DNA, the CDR3 is TGTGCCTGGAGCCCGGGGGGTTATGGCTACACCTTC. Protein sequence: CAWSPGGYGYTF.

The rearrangement joins TRBV13 to TRBJ1-1, with unresolved D. The V end was cut by 0 bases, the J end by 8 bases, with 7 bases between. The CDR3 consists of 12 residues. Looked up from germline, CDR1 is PRHDT and CDR2 is FYEKMQ (reference sequence). The CDR3 loop is CASSLGKTEAFF. The CDR3, as DNA: TGTGCCAGCAGCTTAGGCAAGACAGAAGCTTTCTTT.

A single count supports this clone. This chain connects TRBV5-6 to TRBJ2-1; 10 nucleotides agree with TRBD1. This CDR3 is built from 16 residues. V was clipped by 5 bases and J by 6 bases; unmatched bases: 11. Germline loops: CDR1 SGHDT, CDR2 YYEEEE. Here the CDR3 DNA reads TGTGCCAGCAGTCGGATGACAGGGGGCGCTTTCAATGAGCAGTTCTTC. Translating gives CASSRMTGGAFNEQFF.

CDR3 loop: CASSPAVNYGYTF. Here the CDR3 DNA reads TGTGCCAGCAGTCCCGCGGTTAACTATGGCTACACCTTC. The V gene is TRBV28, the J gene TRBJ1-2; D is ambiguous. Between the trimmed V and J ends, which lost 5 bases and 1 base, there was a span of 8 bases. Germline V gives CDR1 MDHEN, CDR2 SYDVKM. This CDR3 is built from 13 residues.